This T cell receptor beta chain was profiled in a study of blood T cell repertoires in COVID-19. This CDR3 has 14 residues. Germline CDR1 reads SGDLS; CDR2 reads YYNGEE. The germline V and J ends were trimmed by 2 bases and 5 bases, with 11 bases remaining between them. This table comes from immunoSEQ multiplex PCR, and its TCRdb copy is limited to in-frame clones, with some not included. This table holds tens of thousands of clones, 80% found once. The rearrangement uses TRBV9 and TRBJ2-1; tentative D call: TRBD2 (6 bases). The sequenced sample consisted of peripheral blood. This receptor was taken from an older woman with acute or convalescent COVID-19. CDR3 sequence (DNA): TGTGCCAGCAGCGTTGGCGGGGACGACAATGAGCAGTTCTTC. Translating it yields CASSVGGDDNEQFF.